This is a list of T cell receptor beta chains from one sample in a study of OX40 agonist ivuxolimab in advanced cancers. Sequencing used immunoSEQ multiplex PCR; TCRdb keeps in-frame clones, though not all of them. The data contain more than 45,000 clones, about 87% of them singletons. Source: CD4+ or CD8+ T cells sorted from blood, taken in a trial of the OX40 agonist ivuxolimab. These receptors all come from an adult with an advanced solid tumor such as melanoma, head and neck, liver or kidney cancer. Both conserved end residues are part of each CDR3. D genes are given only for firm matches.

D gene	J gene	V gene	CDR3 protein	CDR3 DNA
TRBD1	TRBJ1-6	TRBV19	CASKQGALSPLHF	TGTGCCAGCAAACAGGGGGCACTTTCACCCCTCCACTTT
TRBD1	TRBJ2-7	TRBV11-2	CASSLDWQGAFYEQYF	TGTGCCAGCAGCTTAGATTGGCAGGGGGCATTCTACGAGCAGTACTTC
.	TRBJ2-7	TRBV7-8	CASSPPGLRSSYEQYF	TGTGCCAGCAGCCCACCAGGACTTCGGAGCTCCTACGAGCAGTACTTC
TRBD2	TRBJ2-5	TRBV5-1	CASSLGTSGGYETQYF	TGCGCCAGCAGCCTCGGGACTAGCGGGGGGTACGAGACCCAGTACTTC
TRBD1	TRBJ1-1	TRBV5-6	CASSPRLRDRGSGGEAFF	TGTGCCAGCAGCCCCAGACTCCGGGACAGGGGATCTGGGGGTGAAGCTTTCTTT
.	TRBJ1-1	TRBV5-6	CASSTPGLDEAFF	TGTGCCAGCAGCACCCCGGGGTTGGATGAAGCTTTCTTT
.	TRBJ2-3	TRBV5-1	CASSWNPTGTEAFTDTQYF	TGCGCCAGCAGCTGGAACCCTACAGGGACGGAAGCCTTCACAGATACGCAGTATTTT
.	TRBJ2-7	TRBV7-2	CASSLGTGYEQYF	TGTGCCAGCAGCCTCGGGACTGGCTACGAGCAGTACTTC
.	TRBJ1-2	TRBV7-8	CASSLARQTYYGYTF	TGTGCCAGCAGCTTAGCAAGGCAGACCTACTATGGCTACACCTTC
.	TRBJ2-5	TRBV6-6	CASSYPQRRGETQYF	TGTGCCAGCAGTTACCCACAGAGGCGGGGAGAGACCCAGTACTTC